This T cell receptor beta chain is drawn from a study of neurological immune-mediated disorders. Study-wide points: The highest TCR clonal expansion occurred in HTLV-1-associated myelopathy; multiple sclerosis fell below healthy controls.

Time point given: longitudinal time-point 3. A total of 2 million PBMCs stored at -80 degrees C provided the unsorted libraries. A word on this clonotype: Its cognate antigen is unknown.

It was by 5'RACE with 10-nucleotide random UMIs that the cDNA was made. Over 160 million TCR-beta sequences from 15-18 subjects were obtained in each sequencing run. TCRdb ran MiXCR on the 5' RACE reads and lists one entry per CDR3 protein. Here the sample spans about 53,000 distinct CDR3 sequences, 6.5% to 8.5% being singletons. V was cut by 7 bases and J by 0 bases, with 6 bases left in between. The germline CDR1 and CDR2 sequences are SQVTM and ANQGSEA. The CDR3 extends over 12 amino acids. The origin of this receptor is a woman aged 40 to 49 in good health. Sequencing input: PBMCs. The chain recombines TRBV29-1 with TRBJ2-2; D is possibly TRBD2 (6 bases). For the CDR3, the DNA is TGCAGCGGACTAGCGAACACCGGGGAGCTGTTTTTT. Its protein product is CSGLANTGELFF.